Below, 4 T cell receptor beta chains from the same sample are listed, as sequenced in a study of Tregs in tolerant kidney transplant recipients. The protocol was immunoSEQ multiplex PCR, while the TCRdb copy is restricted to in-frame clones and leaves out a portion. There are 70,000 to 95,000 clones in the sample; roughly 90% occur only once, and about 0.3% lies in the top ten. The sample in question was Tregs from blood, obtained before the transplant. These TCRs come from a human donor who received a combined kidney and bone marrow transplant.

J is TRBJ2-7 and V is TRBV2, with 7 positions matching TRBD1. V lost 6 bases to trimming and J lost 1 base; unmatched junction nucleotides: 6. The CDR3 has 14 amino acids. Germline-derived CDR1 and CDR2 are SNHLY and FYNNEI. Here the CDR3 reads CASSTGTASYEQYF. The CDR3 DNA reads as TGTGCCAGCAGCACCGGGACAGCATCCTACGAGCAGTACTTC.

The chain joins TRBV2 to TRBJ1-3; D not resolved. This CDR3 region has 16 residues. V lost 4 bases to trimming and J lost 0 bases, with 13 bases between them. Germline loops: CDR1 SNHLY, CDR2 FYNNEI. CDR3 nucleotides: TGTGCCAGCAGTGGTTACGGAGGAAACTCTGGAAACACCATATATTTT. Translating gives CASSGYGGNSGNTIYF.

CDR3 loop: CASSLLTAGADEQYF. Here the CDR3 DNA reads TGCGCCAGCAGCTTGCTTACAGCGGGAGCCGACGAGCAGTACTTC. The chain employs TRBV5-1 and TRBJ2-7, with TRBD2 matching 8 bases. V shed 1 base and J 5 bases; nucleotides not matched to a gene: 8. The germline gives CDR1 SGHRS, CDR2 YFSETQ. This CDR3 contains 15 residues.

J is TRBJ2-7 and V is TRBV11-2; D possibly corresponds to TRBD2 (5 bases). CDR3 length equals 16 residues. Germline-derived CDR1 and CDR2 are SGHAT and FQNNGV. Trimming removed 1 base from V and 4 bases from J, with 17 bases in between. DNA of the CDR3: TGTGCCAGCAGCTTAGCCGCAAGCGGAGCAACTTACGAGCAGTACTTC. This encodes CASSLAASGATYEQYF.